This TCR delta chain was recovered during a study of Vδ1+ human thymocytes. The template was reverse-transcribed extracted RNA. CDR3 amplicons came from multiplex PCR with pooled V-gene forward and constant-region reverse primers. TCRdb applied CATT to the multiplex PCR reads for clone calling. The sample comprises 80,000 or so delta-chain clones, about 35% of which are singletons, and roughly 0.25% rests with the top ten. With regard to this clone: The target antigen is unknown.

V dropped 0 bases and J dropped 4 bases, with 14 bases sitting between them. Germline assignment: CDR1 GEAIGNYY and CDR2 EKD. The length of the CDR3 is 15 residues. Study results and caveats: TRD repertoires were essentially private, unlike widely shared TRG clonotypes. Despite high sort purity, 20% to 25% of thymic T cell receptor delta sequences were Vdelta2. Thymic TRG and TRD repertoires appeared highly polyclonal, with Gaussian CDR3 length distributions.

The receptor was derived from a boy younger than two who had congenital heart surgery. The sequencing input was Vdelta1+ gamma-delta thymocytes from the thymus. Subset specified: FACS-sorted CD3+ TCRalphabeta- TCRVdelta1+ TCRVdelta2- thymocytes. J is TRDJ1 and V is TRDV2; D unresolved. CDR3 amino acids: CACDTGKSTSDKLIF. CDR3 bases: TGTGCCTGTGACACCGGAAAGTCGACTAGCGATAAACTCATCTTT.